The rows below give T cell receptor beta chains drawn from one sample of a study of cytomegalovirus exposure and HLA in healthy donors. TCRdb's copy holds only in-frame clones and misses some; the assay was immunoSEQ multiplex PCR. The sample shows around 120,000 clones, 81% of them seen only once. Sequencing was carried out using PBMCs. The source is a man younger than 30 in good health and CMV-seronegative. CDR3s include the opening cysteine and the closing phenylalanine or tryptophan. Fields, in order: D gene, CDR3 length, J gene, clone size, V gene, CDR3 DNA, CDR3 protein. A D gene is named only where the DNA matches it firmly. Size is stated for part of the rows, as once, few or many counts, or as a class when the clone is expanded.

d_call: TRBD2; cdr3_length: 15; j_call: TRBJ2-1; clone_size: NA; v_call: TRBV7-2; cdr3_nt: TGTGCCAGCAGCCCCACTAGCGGGGAGGGCAATGAGCAGTTCTTC; cdr3_aa: CASSPTSGEGNEQFF
d_call: TRBD1; cdr3_length: 14; j_call: TRBJ1-2; clone_size: NA; v_call: TRBV18; cdr3_nt: TGTGCCAGCTCAGACAGGGCCCTTCCGTATGGCTACACCTTC; cdr3_aa: CASSDRALPYGYTF
d_call: NA; cdr3_length: 15; j_call: TRBJ2-1; clone_size: NA; v_call: TRBV9; cdr3_nt: TGTGCCAGCAGCCCTCGGACAGGGAGGGGCAATGAGCAGTTCTTC; cdr3_aa: CASSPRTGRGNEQFF
d_call: TRBD1; cdr3_length: 14; j_call: TRBJ2-7; clone_size: NA; v_call: TRBV27; cdr3_nt: TGTGCCAGCGGAATCCGGGACAGGGGCCGCGAGCAGTACTTC; cdr3_aa: CASGIRDRGREQYF
d_call: TRBD1; cdr3_length: 14; j_call: TRBJ2-2; clone_size: NA; v_call: TRBV6-6; cdr3_nt: TGTGCCAGCAGTACCACAGGGGGCCCCGGGGAGCTGTTTTTT; cdr3_aa: CASSTTGGPGELFF
d_call: NA; cdr3_length: 15; j_call: TRBJ2-1; clone_size: NA; v_call: TRBV9; cdr3_nt: TGTGCCAGCAGTTCTATAGGAGGGGGCGAAAATGAGCAGTTCTTC; cdr3_aa: CASSSIGGGENEQFF
d_call: TRBD1; cdr3_length: 14; j_call: TRBJ1-1; clone_size: NA; v_call: TRBV5-6; cdr3_nt: TGTGCCAGCAGGCTGGGACAGGGAGGAACTGAAGCTTTCTTT; cdr3_aa: CASRLGQGGTEAFF
d_call: NA; cdr3_length: 12; j_call: TRBJ2-7; clone_size: NA; v_call: TRBV2; cdr3_nt: TGTGCCAGCAGTGGGCAGGGATACGAGCAGTACTTC; cdr3_aa: CASSGQGYEQYF
d_call: TRBD2; cdr3_length: 20; j_call: TRBJ2-3; clone_size: NA; v_call: TRBV6-1; cdr3_nt: TGTGCCAGCAGTGCCCTCTCAGGCGCTAGCGGGGGCCCCGTGGCAGATACGCAGTATTTT; cdr3_aa: CASSALSGASGGPVADTQYF
d_call: NA; cdr3_length: 13; j_call: TRBJ1-2; clone_size: NA; v_call: TRBV7-2; cdr3_nt: TGTGCCAGCAGCACCAGGGATAACTATGGCTACACCTTC; cdr3_aa: CASSTRDNYGYTF
d_call: TRBD1; cdr3_length: 14; j_call: TRBJ1-1; clone_size: NA; v_call: TRBV5-6; cdr3_nt: TGTGCCAGCAGTTTAGGGGCCCGACAGGGGGCATCTTTCTTT; cdr3_aa: CASSLGARQGASFF
d_call: NA; cdr3_length: 16; j_call: TRBJ2-7; clone_size: NA; v_call: TRBV4-3; cdr3_nt: TGCGCCAGCAGCCAAGTTCGGGGAAGCCACTCTTACGAGCAGTACTTC; cdr3_aa: CASSQVRGSHSYEQYF
d_call: NA; cdr3_length: 13; j_call: TRBJ1-5; clone_size: NA; v_call: TRBV5-6; cdr3_nt: TGTGCCAGCAGCTACGGAGGCAATCAGCCCCAGCATTTT; cdr3_aa: CASSYGGNQPQHF
d_call: TRBD1; cdr3_length: 16; j_call: TRBJ1-2; clone_size: NA; v_call: TRBV27; cdr3_nt: TGTGCCAGCAGTTTAGAAGGGGACAGGTCCCGGTGGGGCTACACCTTC; cdr3_aa: CASSLEGDRSRWGYTF
d_call: NA; cdr3_length: 16; j_call: TRBJ1-4; clone_size: NA; v_call: TRBV9; cdr3_nt: TGTGCCAGCAGCGCCGGGGTCGGTAACTCTAATGAAAAACTGTTTTTT; cdr3_aa: CASSAGVGNSNEKLFF
d_call: TRBD2; cdr3_length: 15; j_call: TRBJ2-1; clone_size: NA; v_call: TRBV6-1; cdr3_nt: TGTGCCAGCAGTGGGGAAGCGGGGGGAAACAATGAGCAGTTCTTC; cdr3_aa: CASSGEAGGNNEQFF
d_call: TRBD2; cdr3_length: 15; j_call: TRBJ2-5; clone_size: NA; v_call: TRBV5-4; cdr3_nt: TGTGCCAGCAGCTTAGAACTAGCGGGGGGCGGGACCCAGTACTTC; cdr3_aa: CASSLELAGGGTQYF
d_call: NA; cdr3_length: 14; j_call: TRBJ2-3; clone_size: NA; v_call: TRBV11-2; cdr3_nt: TGTGCCAGCAGCTCCACGACAGGTTTAAATACGCAGTATTTT; cdr3_aa: CASSSTTGLNTQYF
d_call: NA; cdr3_length: 14; j_call: TRBJ1-2; clone_size: NA; v_call: TRBV5-4; cdr3_nt: TGTGCCAGCAGCTCCCGGAGGGAGGGACGGGGCTACACCTTC; cdr3_aa: CASSSRREGRGYTF
d_call: NA; cdr3_length: 13; j_call: TRBJ1-2; clone_size: NA; v_call: TRBV6-5; cdr3_nt: TGTGCCAGCAGTTACGACACTAACTATGGCTACACCTTC; cdr3_aa: CASSYDTNYGYTF
d_call: NA; cdr3_length: 17; j_call: TRBJ2-1; clone_size: NA; v_call: TRBV5-1; cdr3_nt: TGCGCCAGCAGCTTGGAGTGGACAGCGATTTCCTACAATGAGCAGTTCTTC; cdr3_aa: CASSLEWTAISYNEQFF
d_call: NA; cdr3_length: 14; j_call: TRBJ1-1; clone_size: NA; v_call: TRBV6-5; cdr3_nt: TGTGCCAGCAGTAAAAGACAGGTAACCACTGAAGCTTTCTTT; cdr3_aa: CASSKRQVTTEAFF
d_call: NA; cdr3_length: 17; j_call: TRBJ2-3; clone_size: NA; v_call: TRBV2; cdr3_nt: TGTGCCAGCAGCGGCTCGAAACAGGGACGGGCCACAGATACGCAGTATTTT; cdr3_aa: CASSGSKQGRATDTQYF
d_call: NA; cdr3_length: 11; j_call: TRBJ1-2; clone_size: NA; v_call: TRBV29-1; cdr3_nt: TGCAGCGTTGACTACCTGTATGGCTACACCTTC; cdr3_aa: CSVDYLYGYTF
d_call: TRBD2; cdr3_length: 14; j_call: TRBJ2-1; clone_size: NA; v_call: TRBV7-3; cdr3_nt: TGTGCCAGCAGCTCCGGACTAGGCCGCAATGAGCAGTTCTTC; cdr3_aa: CASSSGLGRNEQFF
d_call: TRBD1; cdr3_length: 15; j_call: TRBJ1-4; clone_size: NA; v_call: TRBV18; cdr3_nt: TGTGCCAGCTCACCGCGACAGGGGACTAATGAAAAACTGTTTTTT; cdr3_aa: CASSPRQGTNEKLFF
d_call: NA; cdr3_length: 12; j_call: TRBJ2-1; clone_size: NA; v_call: TRBV9; cdr3_nt: TGTGCCAGCAGCGAGGGGGTCGGTGAGCAGTTCTTC; cdr3_aa: CASSEGVGEQFF
d_call: TRBD1; cdr3_length: 14; j_call: TRBJ2-7; clone_size: few; v_call: TRBV6-1; cdr3_nt: TGTGCCAGCAGCCGCTCAGACAGGGCCTACGAGCAGTACTTC; cdr3_aa: CASSRSDRAYEQYF
d_call: TRBD1; cdr3_length: 14; j_call: TRBJ1-3; clone_size: NA; v_call: TRBV6-5; cdr3_nt: TGTGCCAGCAGCCCTGGACAGGGTTCAAACACCATATATTTT; cdr3_aa: CASSPGQGSNTIYF
d_call: NA; cdr3_length: 14; j_call: TRBJ1-6; clone_size: NA; v_call: TRBV5-6; cdr3_nt: TGTGCCAGCAGCTTGAGACAGGCGAATTCACCCCTCCACTTT; cdr3_aa: CASSLRQANSPLHF